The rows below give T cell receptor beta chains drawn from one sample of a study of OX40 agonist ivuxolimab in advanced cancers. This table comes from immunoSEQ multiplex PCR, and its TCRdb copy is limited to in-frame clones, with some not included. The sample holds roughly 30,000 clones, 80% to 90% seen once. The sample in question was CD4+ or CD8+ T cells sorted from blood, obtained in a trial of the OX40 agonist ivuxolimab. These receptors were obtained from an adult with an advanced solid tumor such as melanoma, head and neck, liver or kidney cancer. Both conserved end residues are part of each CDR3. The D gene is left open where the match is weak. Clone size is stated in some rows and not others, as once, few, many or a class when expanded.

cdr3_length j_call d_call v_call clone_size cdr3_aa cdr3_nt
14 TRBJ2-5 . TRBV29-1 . CSVERSTSQETQYF TGCAGCGTTGAGAGGTCGACTTCTCAAGAGACCCAGTACTTC
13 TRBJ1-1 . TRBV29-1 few CSVEERPNTEAFF TGCAGCGTTGAAGAACGGCCGAACACTGAAGCTTTCTTT
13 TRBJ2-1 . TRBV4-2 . CASSLAVYNEQFF TGTGCCAGCAGCTTGGCCGTATACAATGAGCAGTTCTTC
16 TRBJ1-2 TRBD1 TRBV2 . CASSEGIGQGASGYTF TGTGCCAGCAGTGAAGGCATCGGACAGGGGGCTAGTGGCTACACCTTC
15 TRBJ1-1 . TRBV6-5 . CASSYPEGDNTEAFF TGTGCCAGCAGTTACCCGGAAGGGGACAACACTGAAGCTTTCTTT
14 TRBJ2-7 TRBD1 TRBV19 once CASSTRTGANEQYF TGTGCCAGTAGTACCCGGACAGGGGCCAACGAGCAGTACTTC
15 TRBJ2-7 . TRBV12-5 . CASGAGGYYSYEQYF TGTGCTAGTGGTGCCGGGGGCTACTACTCCTACGAGCAGTACTTC
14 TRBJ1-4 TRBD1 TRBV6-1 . CASSARGPNEKLFF TGTGCCAGCAGTGCGAGGGGGCCTAATGAAAAACTGTTTTTT
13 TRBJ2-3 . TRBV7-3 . CASSLGQSDTQYF TGTGCCAGCAGCTTAGGTCAGTCAGATACGCAGTATTTT
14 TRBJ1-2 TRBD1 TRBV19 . CASSTPGQIYGYTF TGTGCCAGTAGTACGCCGGGACAGATCTATGGCTACACCTTC
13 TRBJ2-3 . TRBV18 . CASSPRATDTQYF TGTGCCAGCTCACCACGAGCGACGGATACGCAGTATTTT
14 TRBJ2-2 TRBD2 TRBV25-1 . CASSLAGAGGELFF TGTGCCAGCAGTTTAGCGGGGGCGGGCGGGGAGCTGTTTTTT
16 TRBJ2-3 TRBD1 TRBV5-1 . CASSPTGTGGKDTQYF TGCGCCAGCAGCCCGACCGGGACAGGGGGGAAAGATACGCAGTATTTT
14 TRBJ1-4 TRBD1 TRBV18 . CASSLQGVSEKLFF TGTGCCAGCTCATTACAGGGGGTATCTGAAAAACTGTTTTTT
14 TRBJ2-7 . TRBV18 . CASSPRHSPYEQYF TGTGCCAGCTCACCACGCCACAGTCCCTACGAGCAGTACTTC
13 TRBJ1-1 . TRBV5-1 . CASSLSRNTEAFF TGCGCCAGCAGCTTGAGTAGGAACACTGAAGCTTTCTTT
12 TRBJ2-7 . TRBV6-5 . CASSDSVYEQYF TGTGCCAGCAGTGACTCAGTCTACGAGCAGTACTTC
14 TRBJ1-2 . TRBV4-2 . CASSLEVVLAGYTF TGTGCCAGCAGCTTAGAGGTGGTATTGGCTGGCTACACCTTC
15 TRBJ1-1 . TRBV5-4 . CATSSKTGDGREAFF TGTGCCACCAGCTCGAAGACGGGGGACGGCCGTGAAGCTTTCTTT
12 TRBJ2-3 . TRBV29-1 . CSVLHQGRTQYF TGCAGCGTCCTACATCAGGGAAGAACGCAGTATTTT
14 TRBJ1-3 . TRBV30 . CAWSVGGWGNTIYF TGTGCCTGGAGTGTGGGCGGATGGGGAAACACCATATATTTT
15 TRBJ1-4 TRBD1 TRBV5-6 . CASAENRGLNEKLFF TGTGCCAGCGCGGAAAACAGGGGGCTAAATGAAAAACTGTTTTTT
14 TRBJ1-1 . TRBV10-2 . CASSEDNSDPKAFF TGCGCCAGCAGTGAGGACAACAGCGACCCAAAAGCTTTCTTT
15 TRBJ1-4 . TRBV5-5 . CASSLYGTRDEKLFF TGTGCCAGCAGCCTCTACGGGACTCGGGATGAAAAACTGTTTTTT
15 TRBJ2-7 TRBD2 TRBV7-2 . CASSAPGLAGAGQYF TGTGCCAGCAGCGCCCCGGGACTAGCGGGAGCAGGGCAGTACTTC